This T cell receptor beta chain was identified in a study of T cells after yellow fever vaccination. Study background: Fractions of low cell number were prepared using SMART-Seq v4 Ultra Low Input.

TCRdb processed the 5' RACE reads anew with MiXCR; each CDR3 protein has one entry. The sample consists of under 600,000 distinct CDR3 sequences, roughly 12% of them appearing once. V lost 0 bases and J 2 bases, leaving 5 bases between the germline ends. The CDR3 is made up of 15 amino acids. Germline-derived CDR1 and CDR2 are LNHNV and YYDKDF (reference sequence). The chain joins TRBV15 to TRBJ2-6, with a possible D match to TRBD2 (5 bases). Here the sequenced sample was PBMCs, taken on the day of the yellow fever booster vaccination. The TCR comes from a man aged 30 to 45 who received the YFV17D yellow fever vaccine. CDR3 amino acids: CATSRERAGANVLTF. The CDR3 DNA reads TGTGCCACCAGCAGAGAGAGGGCTGGGGCCAACGTCCTGACTTTC. Complete variable domain (other parts from reference TRBV15 and TRBJ2-6): DAMVIQNPRYQVTQFGKPVTLSCSQTLNHNVMYWYQQKSSQAPKLLFHYYDKDFNNEADTPDNFQSRRPNTSFCFLDIRSPGLGDTAMYLCATSRERAGANVLTFGAGSRLTVL.